Following are 4 T cell receptor beta chains from one sample sequenced in a study of blood T cell repertoires in COVID-19. Profiling relied on immunoSEQ multiplex PCR, and the TCRdb table lists in-frame clones only, not all of them. The table has about 340,000 clones, about 92% seen once. Sequencing was carried out using PBMCs or T cells enriched from blood (not recorded which). The receptors shown here come from a woman aged 25 to 39 who had recovered from COVID-19.

The chain has TRBV6-5 and TRBJ2-1; 7 bases are a match to TRBD1. Unmatched junction bases numbered 7, after V lost 6 bases and J lost 2 bases. The length of the CDR3 is 15 residues. Germline V CDR1 and CDR2: MNHEY, SVGAGI. CDR3 region: CASSRGQGAYNEQFF. The DNA for the CDR3 is TGTGCCAGCAGCCGTGGGCAGGGGGCCTACAATGAGCAGTTCTTC.

There are a few counts of this clone. The chain recombines TRBV27 with TRBJ2-1; D uncertain. Trimming shortened V by 7 bases and J by 4 bases, and 17 bases separated the two germline ends. Per germline, CDR1 MNHEY and CDR2 SMNVEV (reference sequence). The CDR3 totals 15 residues. The CDR3 DNA reads as TGTGCCAGCACCGCCCGGATACAGCTATACAATGAGCAGTTCTTC. It yields the protein CASTARIQLYNEQFF.

This clone was counted once. V is TRBV5-1 and J is TRBJ2-1, with 8 bases identical to TRBD2. J gave up 7 bases and V 0 bases, and 9 bases lay outside the gene matches. Germline-derived CDR1 and CDR2 are SGHRS and YFSETQ. The CDR3 has 16 residues. The CDR3 sequence is CASSLVVREGLNEQFF. Written as DNA, the CDR3 is TGCGCCAGCAGCTTGGTGGTCCGGGAGGGCCTGAATGAGCAGTTCTTC. The variable domain in full, with the rest retrieved from reference TRBV5-1 and TRBJ2-1, is KAGVTQTPRYLIKTRGQQVTLSCSPISGHRSVSWYQQTPGQGLQFLFEYFSETQRNKGNFPGRFSGRQFSNSRSEMNVSTLELGDSALYLCASSLVVREGLNEQFFGPGTRLTVL.

J is TRBJ1-5 and V is TRBV7-6, with TRBD1 as a possible D gene (5 bases). Between the trimmed V and J ends, which lost 1 base and 1 base, there was a span of 14 bases. The CDR3 is 17 residues long. Per the germline V gene, CDR1 is SGHVS and CDR2 is FNYEAQ. The CDR3 DNA is TGTGCCAGCAGCTTAGGTCAGGGAGGTATCAGCAATCAGCCCCAGCATTTT. This codes for CASSLGQGGISNQPQHF.